Listed here are 5 T cell receptor beta chains from one sample, sequenced in a study of T cells in Graves' hyperthyroidism and ophthalmopathy. Researchers took RNA transcripts and amplified the TCR beta CDR3 regions from them. HTBI primers were used for first-round RT-PCR of the TCR CDR3. TCRdb redid the calling of the multiplex PCR reads with MiXCR, one entry per CDR3 protein. Among 350,000 to 400,000 distinct CDR3 sequences listed, 15% to 20% were seen once. What was sequenced was blood. The receptors were sampled from a woman aged 18-29 years with Graves' hyperthyroidism.

At least ten counts were recorded for this clonotype. The chain links TRBV18 to TRBJ1-5, with D possibly matching TRBD1 (6 bases). Per the germline V gene, CDR1 is KGHSH and CDR2 is LQKENI. The CDR3 is 15 residues long. V lost 3 bases and J 4 bases, leaving 13 bases between the germline ends. The DNA of the CDR3 is TGTGCCAGCTCACCGCGGCAGGGGCGAAATCAGCCCCAGCATTTT. Protein product: CASSPRQGRNQPQHF.

This clonotype showed up many times. V usage is TRBV2 and J usage is TRBJ1-5, with 8 bases identical to TRBD1. The V gene end was trimmed by 3 bases and the J gene end by 7 bases; junction bases not matched to a gene: 8. The CDR3 spans 15 residues. Germline loops: CDR1 SNHLY, CDR2 FYNNEI. The CDR3, as DNA: TGTGCCAGCAGTGATTCAGACAGGGGAGTACAGCCCCAGCATTTT. It translates to CASSDSDRGVQPQHF. The variable domain in full, completed from reference TRBV2 and TRBJ1-5, reads EPEVTQTPSHQVTQMGQEVILRCVPISNHLYFYWYRQILGQKVEFLVSFYNNEISEKSEIFDDQFSVERPDGSNFTLKIRSTKLEDSAMYFCASSDSDRGVQPQHFGDGTRLSIL.

This clonotype was seen ten or more times. The rearrangement links TRBV28 to TRBJ1-6, with D tentatively TRBD1 (6 bases). Germline CDR1 reads MDHEN; CDR2 reads SYDVKM. V lost 5 bases, J lost 4 bases, and 12 bases lay in between. The CDR3 loop spans 15 amino acids. The CDR3 here is CASSQGYRYNSPLHF. The CDR3 DNA follows: TGTGCCAGCAGTCAGGGGTATCGGTATAATTCACCCCTCCACTTT.

This clonotype came up many times. CDR3 nucleotide sequence: TGTGCCACCAGTGACCTTTCGTTCCCAAAGACCCAGTACTTC. Protein product: CATSDLSFPKTQYF. The gene calls are TRBV24-1 and TRBJ2-5; unclear D gene. Trimming shortened V by 4 bases and J by 6 bases, and 14 bases separated the two germline ends. Per germline, CDR1 KGHDR and CDR2 SFDVKD. This CDR3 has 14 residues.

This clonotype was counted ten times or more. The chain links TRBV6-1 to TRBJ1-2; a weak D match, TRBD1 (6 bases). The CDR3 is made up of 17 amino acids. V lost 8 bases, J lost 3 bases, and 25 bases lay in between. Per the germline V gene, CDR1 is MNHNS and CDR2 is SASEGT. CDR3 sequence reads: CASHKVGGLDYYYGYTF. As DNA, the CDR3 is TGTGCCAGCCATAAAGTCGGGGGGCTGGACTATTACTATGGCTACACCTTC.